This TCR beta chain was found in a study of cytomegalovirus exposure and HLA in healthy donors. About the study: In an early release, HLA-typed donors contributed tens of millions of unique TCR sequences. General study points: Most TCR sequences were rare, but some public TCRs occurred in many donors.

In the case of this clone: Its target is unknown.

Primers for the PCR totalled 60 Vbeta and 13 Jbeta. Profiled with immunoSEQ multiplex PCR; TCRdb holds only in-frame clones, not every one. The sample lists 180,000 or so clones, over 60% seen once, with more than 12% in the top ten. CDR3 length: 15 residues. V lost 2 bases to trimming and J lost 0 bases, with 10 bases between them. The germline V gene encodes CDR1 MNHEY and CDR2 SVGAGI. The sequence was collected from a man aged 45-60 years in good health and CMV-seropositive. The genes are TRBV6-5 and TRBJ1-2; tentatively, D is TRBD1 (5 bases). Sequenced material: PBMCs. The CDR3 region has the DNA TGTGCCAGCAGTTACGAATCAGGGCCTAACTATGGCTACACCTTC. Translating it yields CASSYESGPNYGYTF.